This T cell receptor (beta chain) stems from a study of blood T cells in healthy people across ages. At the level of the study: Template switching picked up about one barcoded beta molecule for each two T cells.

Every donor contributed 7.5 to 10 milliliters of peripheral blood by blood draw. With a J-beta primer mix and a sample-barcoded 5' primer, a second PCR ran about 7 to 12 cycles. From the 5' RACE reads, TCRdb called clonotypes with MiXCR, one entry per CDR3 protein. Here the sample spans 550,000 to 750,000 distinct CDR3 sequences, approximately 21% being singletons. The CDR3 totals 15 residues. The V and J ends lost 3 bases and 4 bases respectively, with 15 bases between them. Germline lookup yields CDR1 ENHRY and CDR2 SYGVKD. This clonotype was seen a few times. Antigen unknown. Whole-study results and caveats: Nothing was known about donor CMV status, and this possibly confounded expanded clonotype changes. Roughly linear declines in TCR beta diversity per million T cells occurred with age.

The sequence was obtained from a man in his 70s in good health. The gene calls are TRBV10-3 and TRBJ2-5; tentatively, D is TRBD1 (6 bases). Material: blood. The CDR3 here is CAISEGQGQSETQYF. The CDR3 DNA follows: TGTGCCATCAGTGAAGGTCAGGGGCAATCAGAGACCCAGTACTTC.